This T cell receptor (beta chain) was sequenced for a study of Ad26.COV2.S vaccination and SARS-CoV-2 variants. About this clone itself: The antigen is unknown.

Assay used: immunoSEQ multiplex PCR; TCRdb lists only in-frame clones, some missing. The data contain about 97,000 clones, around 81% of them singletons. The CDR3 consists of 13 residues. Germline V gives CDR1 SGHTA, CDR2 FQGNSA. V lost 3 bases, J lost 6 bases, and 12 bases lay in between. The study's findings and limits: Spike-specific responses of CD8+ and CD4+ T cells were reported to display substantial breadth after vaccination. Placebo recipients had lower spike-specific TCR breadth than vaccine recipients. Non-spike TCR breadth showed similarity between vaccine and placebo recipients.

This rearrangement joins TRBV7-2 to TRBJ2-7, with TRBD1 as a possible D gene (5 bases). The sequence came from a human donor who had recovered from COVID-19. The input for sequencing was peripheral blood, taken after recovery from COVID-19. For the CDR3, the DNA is TGTGCCAGCAGCTTTGACAGATCACCCGAGCAGTACTTC. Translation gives CASSFDRSPEQYF.